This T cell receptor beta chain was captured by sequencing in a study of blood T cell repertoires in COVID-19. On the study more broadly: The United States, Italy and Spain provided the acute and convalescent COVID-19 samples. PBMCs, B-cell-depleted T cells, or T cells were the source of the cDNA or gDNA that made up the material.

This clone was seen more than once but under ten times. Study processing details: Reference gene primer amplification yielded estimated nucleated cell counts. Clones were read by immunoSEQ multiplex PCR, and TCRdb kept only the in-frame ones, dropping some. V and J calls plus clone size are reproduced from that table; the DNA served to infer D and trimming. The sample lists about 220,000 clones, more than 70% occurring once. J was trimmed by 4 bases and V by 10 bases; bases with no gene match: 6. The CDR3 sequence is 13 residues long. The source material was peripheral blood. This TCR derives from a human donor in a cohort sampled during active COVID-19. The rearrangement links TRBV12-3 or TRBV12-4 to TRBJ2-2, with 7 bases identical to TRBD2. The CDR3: CATRGGGTGELFF. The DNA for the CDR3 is TGTGCCACTCGCGGGGGAGGCACCGGGGAGCTGTTTTTT.